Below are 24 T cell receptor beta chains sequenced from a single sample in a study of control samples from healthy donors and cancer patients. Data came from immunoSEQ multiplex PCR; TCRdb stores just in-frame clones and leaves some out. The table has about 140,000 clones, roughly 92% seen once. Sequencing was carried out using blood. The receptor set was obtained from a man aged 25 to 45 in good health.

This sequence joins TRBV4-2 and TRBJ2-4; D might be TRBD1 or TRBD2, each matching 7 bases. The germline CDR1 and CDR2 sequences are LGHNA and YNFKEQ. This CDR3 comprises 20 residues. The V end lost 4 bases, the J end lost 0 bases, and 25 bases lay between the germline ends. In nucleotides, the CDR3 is TGTGCCAGCAGCCGGAGGCAGGGGGGGGAGGGGGGTATAGCCAAAAACATTCAGTACTTC. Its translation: CASSRRQGGEGGIAKNIQYF.

Here the CDR3 reads CASADFSYNEQFF. CDR3 in DNA: TGTGCCAGCGCTGATTTTTCTTACAATGAGCAGTTCTTC. The rearrangement links TRBV27 to TRBJ2-1; D gene ambiguous. V shed 8 bases and J shed 4 bases, with 12 bases lying between them. CDR3 length: 13 residues. Per germline, CDR1 MNHEY and CDR2 SMNVEV (reference sequence).

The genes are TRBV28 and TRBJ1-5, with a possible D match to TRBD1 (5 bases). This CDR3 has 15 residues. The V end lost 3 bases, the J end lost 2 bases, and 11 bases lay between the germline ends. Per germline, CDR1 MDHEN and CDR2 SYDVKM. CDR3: CASSFKRGGNQPQHF. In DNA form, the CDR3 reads TGTGCCAGCAGTTTTAAAAGGGGTGGCAATCAGCCCCAGCATTTT. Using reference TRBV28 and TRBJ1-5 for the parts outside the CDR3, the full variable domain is DVKVTQSSRYLVKRTGEKVFLECVQDMDHENMFWYRQDPGLGLRLIYFSYDVKMKEKGDIPEGYSVSREKKERFSLILESASTNQTSMYLCASSFKRGGNQPQHFGDGTRLSIL.

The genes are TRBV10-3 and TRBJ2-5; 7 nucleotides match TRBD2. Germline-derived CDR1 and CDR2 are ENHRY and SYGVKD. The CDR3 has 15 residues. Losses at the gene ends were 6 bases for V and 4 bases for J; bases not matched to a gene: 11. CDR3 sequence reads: CAIRGDMGGRETQYF. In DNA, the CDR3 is TGTGCCATCAGGGGTGACATGGGAGGGCGAGAGACCCAGTACTTC.

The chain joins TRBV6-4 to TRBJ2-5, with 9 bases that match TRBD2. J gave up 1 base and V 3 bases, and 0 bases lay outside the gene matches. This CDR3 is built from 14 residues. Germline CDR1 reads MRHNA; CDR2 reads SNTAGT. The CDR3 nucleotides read TGTGCCAGCAGTGAGACTAGCGGCCAAGAGACCCAGTACTTC. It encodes CASSETSGQETQYF.

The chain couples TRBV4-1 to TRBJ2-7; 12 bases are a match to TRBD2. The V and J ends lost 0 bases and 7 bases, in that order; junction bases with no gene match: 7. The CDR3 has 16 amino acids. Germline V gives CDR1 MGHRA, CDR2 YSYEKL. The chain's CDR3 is CASSQETTSGRGEQYF. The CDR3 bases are TGCGCCAGCAGCCAAGAAACGACTAGCGGGAGAGGAGAGCAGTACTTC.

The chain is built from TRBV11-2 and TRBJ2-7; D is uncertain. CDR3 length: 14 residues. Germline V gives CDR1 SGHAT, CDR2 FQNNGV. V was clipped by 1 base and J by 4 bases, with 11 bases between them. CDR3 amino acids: CASSLGGWRYEQYF. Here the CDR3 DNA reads TGTGCCAGCAGCTTAGGTGGTTGGAGATACGAGCAGTACTTC.

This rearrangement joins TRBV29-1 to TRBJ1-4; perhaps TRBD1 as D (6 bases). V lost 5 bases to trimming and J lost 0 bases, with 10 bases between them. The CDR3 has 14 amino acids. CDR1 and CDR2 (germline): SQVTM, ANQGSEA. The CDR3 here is CSVRTAATNEKLFF. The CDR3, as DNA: TGCAGCGTTAGGACAGCCGCAACTAATGAAAAACTGTTTTTT.

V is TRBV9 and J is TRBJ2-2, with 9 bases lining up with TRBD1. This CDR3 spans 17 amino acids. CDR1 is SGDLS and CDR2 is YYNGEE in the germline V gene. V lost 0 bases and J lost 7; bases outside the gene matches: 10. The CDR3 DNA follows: TGTGCCAGCAGCGTAGCGGGGGGACAGGGAATTCTCGGGGAGCTGTTTTTT. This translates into CASSVAGGQGILGELFF.

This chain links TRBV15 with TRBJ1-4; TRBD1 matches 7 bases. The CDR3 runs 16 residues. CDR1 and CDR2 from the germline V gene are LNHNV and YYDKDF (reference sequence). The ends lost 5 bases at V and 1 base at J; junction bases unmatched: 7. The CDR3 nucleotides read TGTGCCACCAGCCGACAGGGCAGAAAAACTAATGAAAAACTGTTTTTT. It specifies CATSRQGRKTNEKLFF.

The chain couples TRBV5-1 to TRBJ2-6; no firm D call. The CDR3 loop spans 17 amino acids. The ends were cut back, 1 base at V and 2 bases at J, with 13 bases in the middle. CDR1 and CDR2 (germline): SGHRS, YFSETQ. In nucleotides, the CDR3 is TGCGCCAGCAGCTTGTTGTCAGGAAGGACTGGGGCCAACGTCCTGACTTTC. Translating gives CASSLLSGRTGANVLTF.

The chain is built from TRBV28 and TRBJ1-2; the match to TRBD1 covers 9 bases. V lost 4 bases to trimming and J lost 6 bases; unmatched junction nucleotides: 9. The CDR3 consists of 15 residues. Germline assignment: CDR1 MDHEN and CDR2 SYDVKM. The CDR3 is CASSSAKQGANGYTF. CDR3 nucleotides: TGTGCCAGCAGTTCCGCAAAACAGGGGGCAAATGGCTACACCTTC.

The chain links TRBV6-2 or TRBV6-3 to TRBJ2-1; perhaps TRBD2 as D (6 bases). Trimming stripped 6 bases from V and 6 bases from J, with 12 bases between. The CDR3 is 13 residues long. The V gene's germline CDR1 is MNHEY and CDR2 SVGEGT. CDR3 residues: CASSTRRVNEQFF. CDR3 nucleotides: TGTGCCAGCAGCACTAGGAGGGTCAATGAGCAGTTCTTC.

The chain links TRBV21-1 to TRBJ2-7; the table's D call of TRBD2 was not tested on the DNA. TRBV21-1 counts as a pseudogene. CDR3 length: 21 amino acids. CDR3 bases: TGTGCCAGCAGCAAAGTAAGGCGCCGACTGGTTCCGAGGTTCCCTATCTACGAGCAGTACTTC. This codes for CASSKVRRRLVPRFPIYEQYF.

The CDR3 nucleotides are TGTGCCAGCAGTAACTCTGGGGCCAACGTCCTGACTTTC. It specifies CASSNSGANVLTF. The chain uses TRBV7-2 and TRBJ2-6; D ambiguous. V lost 6 bases to trimming and J lost 0 bases, with 3 bases between them. The germline CDR1 and CDR2 sequences are SGHTA and FQGNSA. The CDR3 totals 13 residues.

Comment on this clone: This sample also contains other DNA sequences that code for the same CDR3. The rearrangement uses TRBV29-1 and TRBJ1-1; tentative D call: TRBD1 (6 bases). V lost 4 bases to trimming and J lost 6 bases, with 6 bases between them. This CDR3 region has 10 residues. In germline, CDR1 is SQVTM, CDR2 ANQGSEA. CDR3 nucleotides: TGCAGCGTTGGGACAGCTGAAGCTTTCTTT. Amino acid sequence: CSVGTAEAFF. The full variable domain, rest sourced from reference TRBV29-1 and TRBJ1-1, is SAVISQKPSRDICQRGTSLTIQCQVDSQVTMMFWYRQQPGQSLTLIATANQGSEATYESGFVIDKFPISRPNLTFSTLTVSNMSPEDSSIYLCSVGTAEAFFGQGTRLTVV.

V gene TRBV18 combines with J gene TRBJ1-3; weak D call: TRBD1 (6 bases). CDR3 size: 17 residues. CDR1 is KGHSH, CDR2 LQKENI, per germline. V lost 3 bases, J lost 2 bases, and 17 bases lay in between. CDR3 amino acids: CASSPAVLRGAGNTIYF. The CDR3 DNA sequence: TGTGCCAGCTCACCGGCGGTGCTCAGGGGTGCTGGAAACACCATATATTTT.

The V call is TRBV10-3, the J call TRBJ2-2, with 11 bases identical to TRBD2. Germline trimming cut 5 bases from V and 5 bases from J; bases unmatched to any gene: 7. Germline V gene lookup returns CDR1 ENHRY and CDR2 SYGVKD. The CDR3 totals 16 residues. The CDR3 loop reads CAISSSGRQGTGELFF. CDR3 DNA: TGTGCCATCAGTTCTAGCGGGAGGCAGGGTACCGGGGAGCTGTTTTTT.

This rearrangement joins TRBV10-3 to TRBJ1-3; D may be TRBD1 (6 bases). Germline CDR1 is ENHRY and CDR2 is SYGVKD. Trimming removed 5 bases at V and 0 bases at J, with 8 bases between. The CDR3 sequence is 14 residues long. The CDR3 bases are TGTGCCATCAGTACACAGGGCTCTGGAAACACCATATATTTT. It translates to CAISTQGSGNTIYF.

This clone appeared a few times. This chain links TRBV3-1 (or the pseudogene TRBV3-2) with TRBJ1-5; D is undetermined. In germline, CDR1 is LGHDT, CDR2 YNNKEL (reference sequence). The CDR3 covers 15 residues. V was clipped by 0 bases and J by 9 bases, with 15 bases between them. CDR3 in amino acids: CASSQDHNGSGPQHF. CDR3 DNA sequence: TGTGCCAGCAGCCAAGATCATAACGGTTCAGGGCCCCAGCATTTT.

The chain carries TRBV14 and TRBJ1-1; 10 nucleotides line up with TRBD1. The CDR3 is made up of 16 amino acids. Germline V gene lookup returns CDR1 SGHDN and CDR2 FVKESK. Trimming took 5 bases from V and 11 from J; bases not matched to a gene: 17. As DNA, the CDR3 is TGTGCCAGCAGCAAATCAGGGACAGGGGTTTCTGGCGGGGCTTTCTTT. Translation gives CASSKSGTGVSGGAFF.

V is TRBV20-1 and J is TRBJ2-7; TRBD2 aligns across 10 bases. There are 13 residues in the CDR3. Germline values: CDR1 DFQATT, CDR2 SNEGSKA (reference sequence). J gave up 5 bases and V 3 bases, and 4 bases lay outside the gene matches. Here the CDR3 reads CSASLLAGDEQYF. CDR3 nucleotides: TGCAGTGCTAGTCTGCTAGCGGGAGACGAGCAGTACTTC.

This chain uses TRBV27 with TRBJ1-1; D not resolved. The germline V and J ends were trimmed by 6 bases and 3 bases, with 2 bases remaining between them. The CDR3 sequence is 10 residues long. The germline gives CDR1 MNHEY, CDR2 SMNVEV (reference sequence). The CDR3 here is CASSDTEAFF. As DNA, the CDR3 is TGTGCCAGCAGCGACACTGAAGCTTTCTTT.

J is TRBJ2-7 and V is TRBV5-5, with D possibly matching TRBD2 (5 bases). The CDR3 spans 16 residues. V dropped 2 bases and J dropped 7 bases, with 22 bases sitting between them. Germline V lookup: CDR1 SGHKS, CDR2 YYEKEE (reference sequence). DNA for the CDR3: TGTGCCAGCAGCTTAGCCCAACGGGGTGCTAGTCGGGAGCAGTACTTC. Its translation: CASSLAQRGASREQYF.